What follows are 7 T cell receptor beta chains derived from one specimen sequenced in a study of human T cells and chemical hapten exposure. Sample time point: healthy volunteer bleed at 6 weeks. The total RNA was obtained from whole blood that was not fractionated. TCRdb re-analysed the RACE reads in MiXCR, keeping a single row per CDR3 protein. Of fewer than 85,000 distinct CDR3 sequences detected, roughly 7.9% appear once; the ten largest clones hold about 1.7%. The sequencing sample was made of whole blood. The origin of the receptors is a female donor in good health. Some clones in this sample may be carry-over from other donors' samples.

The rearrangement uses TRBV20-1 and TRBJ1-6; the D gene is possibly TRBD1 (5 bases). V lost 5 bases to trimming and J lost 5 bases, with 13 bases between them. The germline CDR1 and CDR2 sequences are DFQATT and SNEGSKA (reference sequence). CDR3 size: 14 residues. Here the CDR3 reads CSAWRQTDNSPLHF. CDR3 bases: TGCAGTGCTTGGAGACAGACTGATAATTCACCCCTCCACTTT.

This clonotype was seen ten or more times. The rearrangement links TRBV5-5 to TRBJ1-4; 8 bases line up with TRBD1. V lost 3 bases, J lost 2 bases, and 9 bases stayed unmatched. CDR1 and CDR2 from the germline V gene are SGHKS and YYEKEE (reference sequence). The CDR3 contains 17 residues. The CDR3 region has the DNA TGTGCCAGCAGCTCCGGGACAGGTCCGGCGACTAATGAAAAACTGTTTTTT. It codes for CASSSGTGPATNEKLFF.

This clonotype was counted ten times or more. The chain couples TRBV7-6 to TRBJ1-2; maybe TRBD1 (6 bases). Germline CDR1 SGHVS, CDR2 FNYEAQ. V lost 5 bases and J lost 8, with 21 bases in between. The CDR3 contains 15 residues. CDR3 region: CASSPNRQALTGYTF. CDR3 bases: TGTGCCAGCAGCCCGAATCGACAGGCCTTAACAGGCTACACCTTC.

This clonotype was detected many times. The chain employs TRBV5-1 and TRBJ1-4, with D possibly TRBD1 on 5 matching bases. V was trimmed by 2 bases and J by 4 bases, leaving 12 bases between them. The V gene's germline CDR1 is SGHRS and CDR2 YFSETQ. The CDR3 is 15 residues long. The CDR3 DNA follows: TGCGCCAGCAGCTTCGCTACAGGAGTTAATGAAAAACTGTTTTTT. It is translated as CASSFATGVNEKLFF.

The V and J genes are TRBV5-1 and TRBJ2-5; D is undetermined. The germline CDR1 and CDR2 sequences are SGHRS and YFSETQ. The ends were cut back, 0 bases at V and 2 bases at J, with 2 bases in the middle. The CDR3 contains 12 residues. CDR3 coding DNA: TGCGCCAGCAGCTTGGCTCAAGAGACCCAGTACTTC. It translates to CASSLAQETQYF.

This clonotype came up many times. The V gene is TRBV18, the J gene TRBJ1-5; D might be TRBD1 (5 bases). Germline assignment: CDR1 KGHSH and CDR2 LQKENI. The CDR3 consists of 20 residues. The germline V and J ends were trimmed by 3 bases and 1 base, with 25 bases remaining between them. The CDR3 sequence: CASSPQPTRPGRWSNQPQHF. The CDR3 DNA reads TGTGCCAGCTCACCCCAGCCCACACGTCCGGGACGATGGAGCAATCAGCCCCAGCATTTT.

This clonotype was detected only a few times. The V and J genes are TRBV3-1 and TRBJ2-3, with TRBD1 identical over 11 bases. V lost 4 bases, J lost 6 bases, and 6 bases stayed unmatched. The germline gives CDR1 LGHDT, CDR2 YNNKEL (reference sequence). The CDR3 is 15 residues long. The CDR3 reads CASSPGQGALDTQYF. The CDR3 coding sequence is TGTGCCAGCAGCCCTGGACAGGGGGCATTGGATACGCAGTATTTT.